The next 32 T cell receptor beta chains were all read from a single sample in a study of T cell responses to AZD1222 COVID-19 vaccine. TCRdb's copy holds only in-frame clones and misses some; the assay was immunoSEQ multiplex PCR. This sample yields some 150,000 clones, of which around 84% are seen a single time; about 5% belongs to the top ten. The sample consisted of peripheral blood, taken 28 days after the second AZD1222 dose. The source of these receptors is an adult who received the AZD1222 COVID-19 vaccine.

The chain carries TRBV10-3 and TRBJ2-3; 8 bases are shared with TRBD2. The germline gives CDR1 ENHRY, CDR2 SYGVKD. Germline trimming cut 2 bases from V and 0 bases from J; bases unmatched to any gene: 10. CDR3 length: 18 amino acids. The DNA for the CDR3 is TGTGCCATCAGTGAGGGTGATAGCGGGATCGTTAGCACAGATACGCAGTATTTT. The encoded protein is CAISEGDSGIVSTDTQYF.

This clone was observed a single time. This chain connects TRBV27 to TRBJ1-4; no clear D. There are 17 residues in the CDR3. Germline V gene sequence: CDR1 MNHEY, CDR2 SMNVEV (reference sequence). Between the trimmed V and J ends, which lost 6 bases and 0 bases, there was a span of 17 bases. This chain's CDR3 is CASRLWGTRATNEKLFF. The CDR3 DNA is TGTGCCAGCAGGCTTTGGGGTACGCGCGCAACTAATGAAAAACTGTTTTTT.

The genes are TRBV5-1 and TRBJ2-3, with TRBD2 matching 7 bases. With 4 bases clipped from V and 6 bases from J, the junction kept 14 bases outside the gene matches. The CDR3 sequence is 16 residues long. Per germline, CDR1 SGHRS and CDR2 YFSETQ. The CDR3 region is CASSQHGGDVGDTQYF. CDR3 coding DNA: TGCGCCAGCAGCCAGCATGGGGGGGACGTAGGGGATACGCAGTATTTT.

V usage is TRBV7-9 and J usage is TRBJ2-2, with a possible D match to TRBD1 (6 bases). V gave up 3 bases and J gave up 7 bases, with 15 bases separating them. This CDR3 region has 15 residues. Looked up from germline, CDR1 is SEHNR and CDR2 is FQNEAQ (reference sequence). This CDR3 reads CASSFPVRGYGELFF. The CDR3 DNA follows: TGTGCCAGCAGCTTCCCTGTGAGGGGGTACGGGGAGCTGTTTTTT.

The chain uses TRBV5-1 and TRBJ1-3; possible D gene TRBD1, 6 bases. Germline V gene lookup returns CDR1 SGHRS and CDR2 YFSETQ. The ends were cut back, 0 bases at V and 6 bases at J, with 10 bases in the middle. This CDR3 contains 14 residues. CDR3 sequence: CASSLVGGENTIYF. CDR3 DNA sequence: TGCGCCAGCAGCTTGGTAGGGGGAGAAAACACCATATATTTT.

The chain employs TRBV27 and TRBJ2-7; 9 bases are a match to TRBD1. Germline trimming cut 2 bases from V and 5 bases from J; bases unmatched to any gene: 7. CDR3 length: 15 residues. The germline gives CDR1 MNHEY, CDR2 SMNVEV (reference sequence). CDR3 nucleotides: TGTGCCAGCAGTTTACTCGGACAGGGGCGGAACGAGCAGTACTTC. Encoded protein: CASSLLGQGRNEQYF.

The chain combines TRBV6-1 with TRBJ1-5, with a possible D match to TRBD1 (5 bases). Germline V gives CDR1 MNHNS, CDR2 SASEGT. Trimming took off 1 base at V and 7 bases at J, with 11 bases between the two ends. This CDR3 is built from 14 residues. CDR3 sequence: CASSEERGWQPQHF. In DNA form, the CDR3 reads TGTGCCAGCAGTGAAGAAAGGGGATGGCAGCCCCAGCATTTT.

The rearrangement joins TRBV24-1 to TRBJ1-1; 8 bases are a match to TRBD1. The CDR3 extends over 15 amino acids. Unmatched junction bases numbered 9, after V lost 6 bases and J lost 4 bases. Germline V gene lookup returns CDR1 KGHDR and CDR2 SFDVKD. The CDR3: CATSNSAGGVTEAFF. The DNA for the CDR3 is TGTGCCACCAGTAATAGTGCAGGGGGCGTCACTGAAGCTTTCTTT.

This rearrangement joins TRBV11-2 to TRBJ2-5; D is tentatively TRBD1 or TRBD2 (6 bases each). V was trimmed by 4 bases and J by 5 bases, leaving 11 bases between them. This CDR3 comprises 13 residues. Germline lookup yields CDR1 SGHAT and CDR2 FQNNGV. CDR3 in DNA: TGTGCCAGCAGCTCCTTAGGGGGGGAGACCCAGTACTTC. It translates to CASSSLGGETQYF.

The rearrangement joins TRBV30 to TRBJ2-3; TRBD2 matches 12 bases. The CDR3 length is 16 residues. V gave up 8 bases and J gave up 4 bases; unmatched junction bases: 13. Germline assignment: CDR1 GTSNPN and CDR2 SVGIG (reference sequence). The CDR3 reads CARASGGASVADTQYF. The CDR3 nucleotides are TGTGCCCGGGCTAGCGGGGGGGCTAGTGTGGCAGATACGCAGTATTTT.

This clone showed up just a few times. The V and J genes are TRBV11-2 and TRBJ1-2; 9 bases fit TRBD1. The junction had 15 bases not matched to a gene; V was cut back by 3 bases and J by 7 bases. The CDR3 sequence is 17 residues long. Germline values: CDR1 SGHAT, CDR2 FQNNGV. CDR3: CASSLGTGPRQSGGYTF. The CDR3 DNA sequence: TGTGCCAGCAGCTTGGGGACAGGGCCCCGTCAATCGGGTGGCTACACCTTC. Combining the CDR3 with reference TRBV11-2 and TRBJ1-2 gives the whole variable domain EAGVAQSPRYKIIEKRQSVAFWCNPISGHATLYWYQQILGQGPKLLIQFQNNGVVDDSQLPKDRFSAERLKGVDSTLKIQPAKLEDSAVYLCASSLGTGPRQSGGYTFGSGTRLTVV.

The genes are TRBV30 and TRBJ1-2; TRBD1 might be the D (5 bases). CDR1 and CDR2 from the germline V gene are GTSNPN and SVGIG (reference sequence). V was shortened by 3 bases and J by 4 bases, with 15 bases between the two germline ends. This CDR3 has 14 amino acids. Here the CDR3 reads CAWRGLGTGYGYTF. The CDR3 nucleotides are TGTGCCTGGAGGGGACTCGGGACGGGCTATGGCTACACCTTC.

This chain connects TRBV5-1 to TRBJ2-7; 8 bases fit TRBD1. The CDR3 contains 13 residues. From germline, CDR1 is SGHRS and CDR2 YFSETQ. Germline trimming cut 3 bases from V and 6 bases from J; bases unmatched to any gene: 5. In DNA form, the CDR3 reads TGCGCCAGCAGCTGGCGGACAGGGCTCGAGCAGTACTTC. Translation: CASSWRTGLEQYF.

This chain joins TRBV6-4 and TRBJ1-2; 9 nucleotides match TRBD1. The germline V gene encodes CDR1 MRHNA and CDR2 SNTAGT. CDR3 size: 15 residues. The trim removed 0 bases at V and 7 bases at J, leaving 6 bases unmatched. The CDR3 bases are TGTGCCAGCAGTGACTCGAAGGGGACAGGGTTTGGCTACACCTTC. Amino acids: CASSDSKGTGFGYTF.

The V call is TRBV28, the J call TRBJ2-7; no firm D call. The CDR3 loop spans 11 amino acids. CDR1 is MDHEN and CDR2 is SYDVKM in the germline V gene. V dropped 4 bases and J dropped 4 bases, with 5 bases sitting between them. Here the CDR3 DNA reads TGTGCCAGCAGTTACGTTTACGAGCAGTACTTC. This translates into CASSYVYEQYF.

The V and J genes are TRBV5-1 and TRBJ1-1; no clear D gene. The V end was cut by 1 base, the J end by 1 base, with 14 bases between. Germline CDR1 and CDR2: SGHRS and YFSETQ. The CDR3 loop spans 16 amino acids. This chain's CDR3 is CASSLNSGISNTEAFF. In nucleotides, the CDR3 is TGCGCCAGCAGCTTGAACAGTGGAATATCGAACACTGAAGCTTTCTTT.

The V gene is TRBV12-5, the J gene TRBJ1-1; 7 nucleotides agree with TRBD1. The V gene's germline CDR1 is LGHNT and CDR2 FRNRAP. The junction had 4 bases not matched to a gene; V was cut back by 3 bases and J by 3 bases. The CDR3 covers 14 residues. CDR3 sequence: CASGFRGGDTEAFF. The CDR3 region has the DNA TGTGCTAGTGGTTTCAGGGGGGGGGACACTGAAGCTTTCTTT.

The V gene is TRBV4-2, the J gene TRBJ2-5, with 9 bases aligning to TRBD2. J was trimmed by 4 bases and V by 0 bases; bases with no gene match: 9. This CDR3 is built from 17 residues. Germline CDR1 is LGHNA and CDR2 is YNFKEQ. The chain's CDR3 is CASSQEGVAGEVETQYF. CDR3 nucleotides: TGTGCCAGCAGCCAAGAGGGGGTAGCGGGAGAGGTAGAGACCCAGTACTTC.

The V gene is TRBV4-2, the J gene TRBJ2-1; D might be TRBD1 (6 bases). Germline V gene data show CDR1 as LGHNA and CDR2 as YNFKEQ. Trimming cost V 0 bases and J 4 bases, with 13 bases left between them. This CDR3 has 16 amino acids. CDR3 region: CASSQDARTAYNEQFF. CDR3 coding DNA: TGTGCCAGCAGCCAAGATGCAAGGACAGCTTACAATGAGCAGTTCTTC.

Details on this clone: One end of the junction varies from germline; a read error may be responsible. The chain is built from TRBV5-4 and TRBJ1-1; possible D gene TRBD1, 6 bases. Per the germline V gene, CDR1 is SGHNT and CDR2 is YYREEE (reference sequence). The CDR3 sequence is 14 residues long. CDR3 DNA sequence: TGTGCCAGCAGCTCCGCAGGGGTGAAAACTGAAGCTTTCTTT. Amino acids: CASSSAGVKTEAFF.

This chain links TRBV7-9 with TRBJ2-1, with a possible D match to TRBD1 (7 bases). The germline CDR1 and CDR2 sequences are SEHNR and FQNEAQ (reference sequence). The CDR3 has 13 residues. Trimming shortened V by 5 bases and J by 9 bases, and 14 bases separated the two germline ends. The CDR3 DNA reads TGTGCCAGCAGCCCACAGGGGACTGTTGAGCAGTTCTTC. Protein: CASSPQGTVEQFF.

The sample holds one count of this clone. The rearrangement uses TRBV5-6 and TRBJ2-7; maybe TRBD1 (6 bases). Trimming shortened V by 6 bases and J by 7 bases, and 23 bases separated the two germline ends. The germline CDR1 and CDR2 sequences are SGHDT and YYEEEE. The CDR3 is 15 residues long. The CDR3 spells CASTLSGAMIEEQYF. The CDR3 DNA reads as TGTGCCAGCACTCTTTCAGGGGCAATGATTGAGGAGCAGTACTTC.

This chain connects TRBV9 to TRBJ1-5; D not resolved. Germline lookup yields CDR1 SGDLS and CDR2 YYNGEE. The V end lost 4 bases, the J end lost 0 bases, and 11 bases lay between the germline ends. The CDR3 consists of 15 residues. CDR3 DNA: TGTGCCAGCAGCAAAGGGCAATATAGCAATCAGCCCCAGCATTTT. Protein product: CASSKGQYSNQPQHF.

Here the CDR3 DNA reads TGTGCCAGCAGACAAGCGTCCGCCCCTGCTTTCTTT. This sequence encodes CASRQASAPAFF. The genes are TRBV6-5 and TRBJ1-1; D gene uncertain. The CDR3 consists of 12 residues. In germline, CDR1 is MNHEY, CDR2 SVGAGI. Trimming removed 6 bases at V and 11 bases at J, with 16 bases between.

The gene calls are TRBV5-4 and TRBJ2-1; D unresolved. Germline loops: CDR1 SGHNT, CDR2 YYREEE (reference sequence). The V end was cut by 5 bases, the J end by 6 bases, with 9 bases between. This CDR3 region has 12 residues. The CDR3 sequence is CASSPGRNEQFF. The CDR3, as DNA: TGTGCCAGCAGTCCTGGACGCAATGAGCAGTTCTTC.

The V gene is TRBV2, the J gene TRBJ1-5; 9 bases match TRBD1. V lost 6 bases and J lost 3; bases outside the gene matches: 9. This CDR3 has 16 amino acids. CDR1 is SNHLY and CDR2 is FYNNEI in the germline V gene. The CDR3 DNA follows: TGTGCCAGCAGCCCTAGACAGGGGGTCTACAATCAGCCCCAGCATTTT. Translation gives CASSPRQGVYNQPQHF.

V usage is TRBV19 and J usage is TRBJ2-3; D unclear. Trimming pared 3 bases from V and 2 bases from J, leaving 6 bases between. This CDR3 has 13 amino acids. In germline, CDR1 is LNHDA, CDR2 SQIVND (reference sequence). CDR3: CASSIEATDTQYF. Written as DNA, the CDR3 is TGTGCCAGTAGTATTGAAGCCACAGATACGCAGTATTTT.

V is TRBV28 and J is TRBJ1-3; D gene uncertain. This CDR3 has 13 residues. V was trimmed by 6 bases and J by 4 bases, leaving 10 bases between them. Germline CDR1 MDHEN, CDR2 SYDVKM. The DNA of the CDR3 is TGTGCCAGCAGGGCCCACGACGGAAACACCATATATTTT. Translating gives CASRAHDGNTIYF.

This chain uses TRBV19 with TRBJ2-3; 8 nucleotides align to TRBD2. In germline, CDR1 is LNHDA, CDR2 SQIVND (reference sequence). The CDR3 loop spans 14 amino acids. The ends lost 11 bases at V and 3 bases at J; junction bases unmatched: 10. CDR3 loop: CAVTPGGYTDTQYF. CDR3 in DNA: TGTGCCGTAACCCCGGGGGGGTATACAGATACGCAGTATTTT.

J is TRBJ1-1 and V is TRBV7-6, with D possibly being TRBD1 (5 bases). The germline V and J ends were trimmed by 2 bases and 4 bases, with 8 bases remaining between them. The length of the CDR3 is 13 residues. In germline, CDR1 is SGHVS, CDR2 FNYEAQ. In DNA form, the CDR3 reads TGTGCCAGCAGCTTATCACAGGTCACTGAAGCTTTCTTT. Protein product: CASSLSQVTEAFF.

The rearrangement joins TRBV3-1 (or the pseudogene TRBV3-2) to TRBJ1-1; D not certain. Deletions cut 3 bases from V and 6 bases from J, with 11 bases between. CDR3 size: 13 residues. Germline CDR1 LGHDT, CDR2 YNNKEL (reference sequence). The CDR3 region is CASSQEGISEAFF. CDR3 in DNA: TGTGCCAGCAGCCAGGAGGGTATTTCTGAAGCTTTCTTT.

V usage is TRBV27 and J usage is TRBJ1-1; tentatively, D is TRBD1 (6 bases). V dropped 5 bases and J dropped 8 bases, with 15 bases sitting between them. CDR3 length: 13 residues. Germline CDR1 MNHEY, CDR2 SMNVEV (reference sequence). The DNA for the CDR3 is TGTGCCAGCAGTATCAACAGGGATGGGGAAGCTTTCTTT. Translated, it gives CASSINRDGEAFF.